This paragraph reports one TCR beta chain. Repertoires were generated with immunoSEQ multiplex PCR, while TCRdb's copy carries only in-frame clones and drops some. The sample yields approximately 470,000 clones, roughly nine tenths seen once. CDR3 length equals 15 residues. J lost 3 bases, V lost 3 bases, and 3 bases had no gene match. The germline CDR1 and CDR2 sequences are SGDLS and YYNGEE. The sample is drawn from a study of blood T cell repertoires in COVID-19. Study-level background: Sources were T cells, B-cell-depleted T cells, or PBMCs; the material itself was cDNA or gDNA.

The V call is TRBV9, the J call TRBJ1-3, with 10 bases that match TRBD1. Material: PBMCs or T cells enriched from blood (not recorded which). The sequence was obtained from a woman under 30 who had recovered from COVID-19. The DNA for the CDR3 is TGTGCCAGCAGCGGAAGGACAGGGGGTGGAAACACCATATATTTT. This translates into CASSGRTGGGNTIYF. The full variable domain, its missing parts supplied by reference TRBV9 and TRBJ1-3, is DSGVTQTPKHLITATGQRVTLRCSPRSGDLSVYWYQQSLDQGLQFLIQYYNGEERAKGNILERFSAQQFPDLHSELNLSSLELGDSALYFCASSGRTGGGNTIYFGEGSWLTVV.